These 29 T cell receptor beta chains were sequenced from one sample in a study of T cells in localized non-small cell lung cancer. The protocol was immunoSEQ multiplex PCR, while the TCRdb copy is restricted to in-frame clones and leaves out a portion. Of 75,000 to 95,000 clones listed, 60% to 85% are singletons. Source: PBMCs, taken before any cancer treatment. These TCRs come from a man aged 40 to 70 with stage II squamous cell lung carcinoma.

The rearrangement uses TRBV23-1 and TRBJ2-5, with 8 bases identical to TRBD1. TRBV23-1 is an open reading frame whose function is uncertain. This CDR3 spans 14 amino acids. The ends lost 4 bases at V and 4 bases at J; junction bases unmatched: 5. CDR3 in amino acids: CASSLPGGAETQYF. The CDR3 DNA reads as TGCGCCAGCAGTCTTCCAGGGGGCGCAGAGACCCAGTACTTC.

The chain couples TRBV7-3 to TRBJ1-1, with D unresolved. This CDR3 region has 14 residues. The V gene's germline CDR1 is SGHTA and CDR2 FQGTGA. Trimming removed 5 bases from V and 4 bases from J, with 14 bases in between. DNA of the CDR3: TGTGCCAGCAGCACTCTAGGGTCCATCACTGAAGCTTTCTTT. Residues: CASSTLGSITEAFF.

The rearrangement links TRBV11-3 to TRBJ2-7; perhaps TRBD2 as D (5 bases). The CDR3 is 15 residues long. Trimming stripped 1 base from V and 3 bases from J, with 13 bases between. The germline V gene encodes CDR1 SGHNT and CDR2 YENEEA. CDR3 protein: CASSLGRGRDYEQYF. The CDR3 DNA reads TGTGCCAGCAGCTTAGGCCGCGGACGGGACTACGAGCAGTACTTC.

There are a few counts of this clone. Here the CDR3 reads CASSSLQDIKGETQYF. In DNA form, the CDR3 reads TGTGCCAGCAGCTCGCTTCAGGACATCAAAGGGGAGACCCAGTACTTC. This chain connects TRBV7-9 to TRBJ2-5, with D possibly matching TRBD1 (5 bases). Germline V gene data show CDR1 as SEHNR and CDR2 as FQNEAQ (reference sequence). V was clipped by 4 bases and J by 5 bases, with 20 bases between them. The CDR3 runs to 16 residues.

V usage is TRBV7-8 and J usage is TRBJ1-1; TRBD1 is a possible D gene (6 bases). V dropped 2 bases and J dropped 4 bases, with 8 bases sitting between them. Germline lookup yields CDR1 SGHVS and CDR2 FQNEAQ. The CDR3 has 13 amino acids. The CDR3, as DNA: TGTGCCAGCAGCTTACAGGGGATCACTGAAGCTTTCTTT. Translated: CASSLQGITEAFF. Looking up the rest from reference TRBV7-8 and TRBJ1-1 gives the full variable domain: GAGVSQSPRYKVAKRGQDVALRCDPISGHVSLFWYQQALGQGPEFLTYFQNEAQLDKSGLPSDRFFAERPEGSVSTLKIQRTQQEDSAVYLCASSLQGITEAFFGQGTRLTVV.

The rearrangement uses TRBV27 and TRBJ1-1; 8 bases align to TRBD1. The CDR3 covers 15 residues. Per the germline V gene, CDR1 is MNHEY and CDR2 is SMNVEV (reference sequence). The V and J ends lost 2 bases and 5 bases, in that order; junction bases with no gene match: 7. The CDR3 coding sequence is TGTGCCAGCAGTTTAGCTAGGACAGGGCCAACTGAAGCTTTCTTT. This translates into CASSLARTGPTEAFF.

The rearrangement links TRBV10-2 to TRBJ1-5; possibly TRBD1 for D (6 bases). V shed 7 bases and J shed 1 base, with 14 bases lying between them. The CDR3 contains 15 residues. CDR1 is WSHSY, CDR2 SAAADI, per germline. Here the CDR3 DNA reads TGCGCCAGCACCGAAGGGGGGAAAAGCAATCAGCCCCAGCATTTT. Its protein is CASTEGGKSNQPQHF.

The chain joins TRBV7-9 to TRBJ1-2; 8 bases fit TRBD1. Trimming at V came to 5 bases and at J to 4 bases, leaving 6 bases not matched to a gene. Germline CDR1 reads SEHNR; CDR2 reads FQNEAQ (reference sequence). The CDR3 has 14 amino acids. Written as DNA, the CDR3 is TGTGCCAGCAGCCCCGGGACAGGAGGCTATGGCTACACCTTC. Its protein product is CASSPGTGGYGYTF.

The chain has TRBV7-3 and TRBJ2-5, with 11 bases lining up with TRBD1. Germline V lookup: CDR1 SGHTA, CDR2 FQGTGA. Trimming removed 5 bases from V and 13 bases from J; junction bases left unmatched: 9. This CDR3 comprises 13 residues. In DNA, the CDR3 is TGTGCCAGCAGCGTGGACAGGGGGCGGCCCCTGTACTTC. Translated: CASSVDRGRPLYF. The full variable domain, its missing parts supplied by reference TRBV7-3 and TRBJ2-5, is GAGVSQTPSNKVTEKGKYVELRCDPISGHTALYWYRQSLGQGPEFLIYFQGTGAADDSGLPNDRFFAVRPEGSVSTLKIQRTERGDSAVYLCASSVDRGRPLYFGPGTRLLVL.

This clone appeared a few times. The rearrangement joins TRBV28 to TRBJ2-7; TRBD2 matches 14 bases. Losses at the gene ends were 2 bases for V and 3 bases for J; bases not matched to a gene: 0. This CDR3 has 15 residues. Germline V lookup: CDR1 MDHEN, CDR2 SYDVKM. CDR3 in amino acids: CASSLGTSGSYEQYF. Here the CDR3 DNA reads TGTGCCAGCAGTTTAGGGACTAGCGGGAGCTACGAGCAGTACTTC.

The table lists this clone with a few counts. The rearrangement uses TRBV7-6 and TRBJ1-3; 9 bases fit TRBD1. CDR1 and CDR2 from the germline V gene are SGHVS and FNYEAQ. V lost 1 base to trimming and J lost 2 bases; unmatched junction nucleotides: 9. This CDR3 is 18 amino acids long. The DNA of the CDR3 is TGTGCCAGCAGCTTAGGGTTGTGGACAGGGGACGCTGGAAACACCATATATTTT. Its protein product is CASSLGLWTGDAGNTIYF.

The DNA of the CDR3 is TGTGCCAGCAGCTTCTTCGGCGGGAGGGCCGCCGAGCAGTACTTC. Its translation: CASSFFGGRAAEQYF. The gene calls are TRBV5-6 and TRBJ2-7; TRBD2 matches 9 bases. The CDR3 runs to 15 residues. Germline V lookup: CDR1 SGHDT, CDR2 YYEEEE. Unmatched junction bases numbered 9, after V lost 2 bases and J lost 6 bases.

The gene calls are TRBV28 and TRBJ1-5; D remains ambiguous. Per germline, CDR1 MDHEN and CDR2 SYDVKM. This CDR3 has 13 residues. V gave up 3 bases and J gave up 11 bases, with 14 bases separating them. CDR3 sequence reads: CASSLLDVSSQHF. The CDR3 DNA sequence: TGTGCCAGCAGTTTGTTAGACGTTTCATCCCAGCATTTT.

A single count supports this clone. The genes are TRBV18 and TRBJ2-7; 7 bases fit TRBD1. Germline V gene sequence: CDR1 KGHSH, CDR2 LQKENI. V gave up 1 base and J gave up 7 bases; unmatched junction bases: 1. This CDR3 contains 12 residues. The CDR3 bases are TGTGCCAGCTCACCACAGGGACAGGAGCAGTACTTC. Translating gives CASSPQGQEQYF. The entire variable domain, with the rest obtained from reference TRBV18 and TRBJ2-7, is as follows: NAGVMQNPRHLVRRRGQEARLRCSPMKGHSHVYWYRQLPEEGLKFMVYLQKENIIDESGMPKERFSAEFPKEGPSILRIQQVVRGDSAAYFCASSPQGQEQYFGPGTRLTVT.

The chain recombines TRBV7-8 with TRBJ2-3, with D maybe TRBD2 (6 bases). V lost 8 bases and J lost 4, with 13 bases in between. The CDR3 runs 13 residues. The germline V gene encodes CDR1 SGHVS and CDR2 FQNEAQ. The CDR3 sequence: CASVYGTSDTQYF. The CDR3 DNA sequence: TGTGCCAGCGTATACGGGACTTCAGATACGCAGTATTTT.

CDR3 DNA sequence: TGTGCCAGCAGCCCGACTAGCGGGCCTTACAATGAGCAGTTCTTC. Protein sequence: CASSPTSGPYNEQFF. The genes are TRBV7-2 and TRBJ2-1; 10 nucleotides align to TRBD2. CDR3 size: 15 residues. With 5 bases clipped from V and 4 bases from J, the junction kept 5 bases outside the gene matches. CDR1 is SGHTA, CDR2 FQGNSA, per germline.

The V and J genes are TRBV28 and TRBJ2-4, with D unresolved. The V end lost 6 bases, the J end lost 0 bases, and 9 bases lay between the germline ends. This CDR3 is 14 amino acids long. Germline-derived CDR1 and CDR2 are MDHEN and SYDVKM. In DNA form, the CDR3 reads TGTGCCAGCAGCCACTCTCTAGCCAAAAACATTCAGTACTTC. Translation: CASSHSLAKNIQYF.

This clone was seen only a few times. V is TRBV7-9 and J is TRBJ2-1; either TRBD1 or TRBD2 may fit D (5 bases each). The ends were cut back, 1 base at V and 7 bases at J, with 23 bases in the middle. Germline CDR1 SEHNR, CDR2 FQNEAQ (reference sequence). The CDR3 has 18 residues. The CDR3 is CASSLEINSRGPGNEQFF. The DNA of the CDR3 is TGTGCCAGCAGCTTAGAAATAAATTCTCGGGGCCCGGGGAATGAGCAGTTCTTC.

V usage is TRBV30 and J usage is TRBJ2-1; either TRBD1 or TRBD2 may fit D (6 bases each). Trimming removed 2 bases from V and 7 bases from J, with 12 bases in between. There are 13 residues in the CDR3. Germline V gene lookup returns CDR1 GTSNPN and CDR2 SVGIG (reference sequence). CDR3 residues: CAWSKGGPNEQFF. The CDR3 coding sequence is TGTGCCTGGAGTAAAGGGGGGCCTAATGAGCAGTTCTTC.

The chain is built from TRBV5-1 and TRBJ2-6, with D tentatively TRBD1 (6 bases). The germline gives CDR1 SGHRS, CDR2 YFSETQ. V shed 2 bases and J shed 2 bases, with 8 bases lying between them. The CDR3 has 15 residues. CDR3 bases: TGCGCCAGCAGCTTTGGGGGCCCTGGGGCCAACGTCCTGACTTTC. Translated: CASSFGGPGANVLTF.

J is TRBJ2-7 and V is TRBV27; 10 nucleotides match TRBD2. The ends lost 6 bases at V and 1 base at J; junction bases unmatched: 18. The CDR3 sequence is 19 residues long. Germline CDR1 is MNHEY and CDR2 is SMNVEV (reference sequence). The CDR3, as DNA: TGTGCCAGCAGGTTTATGGTATCTAGCGGGGGCCCTGATTCCTACGAGCAGTACTTC. Translation: CASRFMVSSGGPDSYEQYF.

The chain joins TRBV7-9 to TRBJ2-1; tentatively, D is TRBD1 or TRBD2 (6 bases each). This CDR3 has 14 residues. Germline loops: CDR1 SEHNR, CDR2 FQNEAQ (reference sequence). Trimming pared 2 bases from V and 5 bases from J, leaving 10 bases between. CDR3 in DNA: TGTGCCAGCAGCTTATCGGGGGCTAACAATGAGCAGTTCTTC. It yields the protein CASSLSGANNEQFF.

The chain couples TRBV6-5 to TRBJ2-2, with D maybe TRBD1 (6 bases). Germline assignment: CDR1 MNHEY and CDR2 SVGAGI. The CDR3 contains 14 residues. The V end was cut by 6 bases, the J end by 7 bases, with 15 bases between. CDR3 loop: CASREQGTIGELFF. CDR3 nucleotides: TGTGCCAGCAGAGAACAGGGTACTATCGGGGAGCTGTTTTTT.

This clone was counted between two and nine times. Here the CDR3 reads CASSFQMGHEQYF. CDR3 in DNA: TGTGCCAGCAGCTTCCAGATGGGTCACGAGCAGTACTTC. V is TRBV5-4 and J is TRBJ2-7; no clear D. This CDR3 contains 13 residues. V lost 2 bases and J lost 5, with 11 bases in between. Germline V CDR1 and CDR2: SGHNT, YYREEE (reference sequence).

Only a few counts were recorded for this clone. The rearrangement links TRBV19 to TRBJ1-5, with 10 bases fitting TRBD1. V lost 6 bases and J lost 0; bases outside the gene matches: 5. The CDR3 extends over 16 amino acids. Germline V gene data show CDR1 as LNHDA and CDR2 as SQIVND (reference sequence). The CDR3 nucleotides read TGTGCCAGTAGATCGACAGGGGGCCATAGCAATCAGCCCCAGCATTTT. Protein: CASRSTGGHSNQPQHF.

This chain connects TRBV18 to TRBJ2-7, with 8 nucleotides matching TRBD1. Germline CDR1 and CDR2: KGHSH and LQKENI. J lost 5 bases, V lost 3 bases, and 6 bases had no gene match. The CDR3 runs 14 residues. The CDR3 is CASSPSAGGDEQYF. The CDR3 bases are TGTGCCAGCTCACCGTCGGCAGGGGGCGACGAGCAGTACTTC.

The chain links TRBV7-2 to TRBJ2-7, with 8 bases fitting TRBD1. CDR1 and CDR2 (germline): SGHTA, FQGNSA. V was clipped by 5 bases and J by 2 bases; unmatched bases: 8. This CDR3 contains 15 residues. CDR3 sequence: CASSTRGQAPYEQYF. Written as DNA, the CDR3 is TGTGCCAGCAGCACACGGGGACAGGCACCCTACGAGCAGTACTTC.

J is TRBJ2-2 and V is TRBV9; 10 bases are shared with TRBD2. Germline assignment: CDR1 SGDLS and CDR2 YYNGEE. The CDR3 consists of 16 residues. The ends lost 3 bases at V and 1 base at J; junction bases unmatched: 3. This chain's CDR3 is CASSARTSGNTGELFF. DNA of the CDR3: TGTGCCAGCAGCGCTCGGACTAGCGGGAACACCGGGGAGCTGTTTTTT.

This sequence joins TRBV9 and TRBJ1-4; 7 nucleotides line up with TRBD1. The CDR3 spans 15 residues. The trim removed 2 bases at V and 5 bases at J, leaving 6 bases unmatched. From germline, CDR1 is SGDLS and CDR2 YYNGEE. The CDR3 sequence: CASSVSTGMNEKLFF. The CDR3, as DNA: TGTGCCAGCAGCGTTTCGACAGGGATGAATGAAAAACTGTTTTTT.